Each of the 22 T cell receptor beta chains below was sequenced from the same sample in a study of early T cells in non-severe SARS-CoV-2 infection. TCRdb re-called the 5' RACE reads through MiXCR, storing one row per CDR3 protein. Of some 45,000 distinct CDR3 sequences in the sample, about 5.9% were seen once. This material consisted of whole blood, taken at baseline. The receptors were gathered from an adult who was a healthcare worker with PCR-confirmed SARS-CoV-2 infection or an uninfected control (not recorded which).

This clonotype was detected many times. The chain couples TRBV19 to TRBJ2-7; a possible D gene is TRBD1 (6 bases). This CDR3 is built from 15 residues. CDR1 is LNHDA, CDR2 SQIVND, per germline (reference sequence). The V and J ends lost 7 bases and 4 bases respectively, with 20 bases between them. The CDR3 reads CASTPALGARYEQYF. DNA of the CDR3: TGTGCCAGTACCCCGGCGCTGGGGGCGAGGTACGAGCAGTACTTC.

This clonotype has only a few counts. V usage is TRBV3-1 and J usage is TRBJ2-3, with 14 nucleotides matching TRBD2. The CDR3 totals 16 residues. The trim removed 5 bases at V and 6 bases at J, leaving 7 bases unmatched. Germline V gene data show CDR1 as LGHDT and CDR2 as YNNKEL (reference sequence). The CDR3 nucleotides read TGTGCCAGCAGCACTGGACTAGCGGGGGGAAGGGATACGCAGTATTTT. Protein product: CASSTGLAGGRDTQYF.

This clonotype has at least ten counts. The CDR3 here is CASRTGGAVDTQYF. CDR3 coding DNA: TGTGCCAGCAGGACAGGGGGCGCGGTAGATACGCAGTATTTT. The chain recombines TRBV12-3 or TRBV12-4 with TRBJ2-3; TRBD1 agrees at 10 bases. The V segment lost 6 bases and the J segment 5 bases; nucleotides outside the gene matches: 5. This CDR3 region has 14 residues.

The chain carries TRBV14 and TRBJ2-6; D uncertain. V lost 4 bases, J lost 3 bases, and 10 bases lay in between. CDR3 length equals 15 residues. Germline values: CDR1 SGHDN, CDR2 FVKESK. CDR3: CASSLTNLGANVLTF. The CDR3 coding sequence is TGTGCCAGCAGCCTCACCAATCTTGGGGCCAACGTCCTGACTTTC.

In this sample, this clonotype turned up a few times. The CDR3 is CAISGTGRNYEQYF. The CDR3 bases are TGTGCCATCAGTGGGACAGGCCGGAATTACGAGCAGTACTTC. The chain links TRBV10-3 to TRBJ2-7; 7 bases line up with TRBD1. Losses at the gene ends were 4 bases for V and 4 bases for J; bases not matched to a gene: 7. This CDR3 comprises 14 residues. The V gene's germline CDR1 is ENHRY and CDR2 SYGVKD.

The J gene is TRBJ1-2, the V gene TRBV29-1; a possible D gene is TRBD1 (5 bases). Germline assignment: CDR1 SQVTM and CDR2 ANQGSEA. The CDR3 sequence is 12 residues long. V lost 6 bases and J lost 4, with 12 bases in between. The DNA for the CDR3 is TGCAGCGTAAGGACATCTCTCTATGGCTACACCTTC. Amino acids: CSVRTSLYGYTF. Filled out from reference TRBV29-1 and TRBJ1-2, the complete variable domain reads SAVISQKPSRDICQRGTSLTIQCQVDSQVTMMFWYRQQPGQSLTLIATANQGSEATYESGFVIDKFPISRPNLTFSTLTVSNMSPEDSSIYLCSVRTSLYGYTFGSGTRLTVV.

This clonotype has just a few counts. The chain employs TRBV12-3 or TRBV12-4 and TRBJ1-6, with D maybe TRBD1 (6 bases). CDR3 length: 15 amino acids. The ends were cut back, 5 bases at V and 4 bases at J, with 12 bases in the middle. The CDR3 here is CASSPDSAYNSPLHF. For the CDR3, the DNA is TGTGCCAGCAGTCCGGACAGTGCGTATAATTCACCCCTCCACTTT.

V gene TRBV9 combines with J gene TRBJ2-3; D is possibly TRBD1 or TRBD2 (5 bases each). Germline CDR1 is SGDLS and CDR2 is YYNGEE. With 0 bases removed from V and 0 bases from J, the gap between germline ends came to 11 bases. This CDR3 region has 16 residues. The DNA for the CDR3 is TGTGCCAGCAGCGTAGAGTCAGGGAGTAGCACAGATACGCAGTATTTT. It translates to CASSVESGSSTDTQYF.

This clonotype has just a few counts. The genes are TRBV7-8 and TRBJ1-1; D is possibly TRBD1 (6 bases). The CDR3 runs 16 residues. Trimming stripped 5 bases from V and 3 bases from J, with 19 bases between. Germline V gene sequence: CDR1 SGHVS, CDR2 FQNEAQ. The CDR3 protein is CASSQREGGLDTEAFF. CDR3 bases: TGTGCCAGCAGCCAGAGGGAGGGGGGCTTGGACACTGAAGCTTTCTTT. Variable domain in full (rest from reference TRBV7-8 and TRBJ1-1): GAGVSQSPRYKVAKRGQDVALRCDPISGHVSLFWYQQALGQGPEFLTYFQNEAQLDKSGLPSDRFFAERPEGSVSTLKIQRTQQEDSAVYLCASSQREGGLDTEAFFGQGTRLTVV.

V and J are TRBV12-3 or TRBV12-4 and TRBJ1-1, with TRBD1 as a possible D gene (5 bases). V lost 5 bases and J 1 base, leaving 14 bases between the germline ends. The CDR3 runs to 15 residues. The CDR3 DNA reads as TGTGCCAGCAGTCCACAGGAGAACCAGAACACTGAAGCTTTCTTT. It specifies CASSPQENQNTEAFF.

Ten or more counts support this clonotype. The genes are TRBV11-2 and TRBJ1-5, with D perhaps TRBD1 (5 bases). From germline, CDR1 is SGHAT and CDR2 FQNNGV. The CDR3 length is 14 residues. V lost 5 bases and J lost 4, with 12 bases in between. The CDR3 nucleotides are TGTGCCAGCAGCCTGGGCAGGGCGAATCAGCCCCAGCATTTT. Translating it yields CASSLGRANQPQHF.

This clonotype was counted many times. The chain has TRBV27 and TRBJ2-4; weak D call: TRBD2 (6 bases). Germline CDR1 is MNHEY and CDR2 is SMNVEV (reference sequence). Between the trimmed V and J ends, which lost 6 bases and 5 bases, there was a span of 17 bases. The CDR3 is 15 residues long. Here the CDR3 reads CASSQNREHQNIQYF. CDR3 sequence (DNA): TGTGCCAGCAGCCAGAACCGGGAGCACCAAAACATTCAGTACTTC.

This clonotype showed up just a few times. This chain connects TRBV10-3 to TRBJ2-7; 10 nucleotides line up with TRBD1. J gave up 5 bases and V 5 bases, and 15 bases lay outside the gene matches. The CDR3 covers 17 residues. Germline CDR1 and CDR2: ENHRY and SYGVKD. The CDR3 DNA follows: TGTGCCATCAGTAGAACTCCTCAAGGGACAGGGGAACACGAGCAGTACTTC. It yields the protein CAISRTPQGTGEHEQYF.

This rearrangement joins TRBV7-9 to TRBJ2-3; 11 bases agree with TRBD1. The CDR3 length is 16 residues. Germline CDR1 is SEHNR and CDR2 is FQNEAQ (reference sequence). V trimming: 1 base; J trimming: 4 bases; junction bases outside the gene matches: 4. CDR3 bases: TGTGCCAGCAGCTTAGGGGACAGGGGGTTAGCAGATACGCAGTATTTT. Its translation: CASSLGDRGLADTQYF.

This clonotype was observed a handful of times. The chain carries TRBV4-1 and TRBJ1-2; no clear D gene. The CDR3 contains 14 residues. Between the trimmed V and J ends, which lost 0 bases and 6 bases, there was a span of 11 bases. The germline V gene has CDR1 MGHRA and CDR2 YSYEKL. CDR3: CASSQETGINGYTF. As DNA, the CDR3 is TGCGCCAGCAGCCAAGAGACGGGAATCAATGGCTACACCTTC.

The table lists this clonotype with many counts. The genes are TRBV18 and TRBJ1-1; unclear D gene. Germline V gene lookup returns CDR1 KGHSH and CDR2 LQKENI. This CDR3 contains 13 residues. Trimming cost V 3 bases and J 1 base, with 6 bases left between them. CDR3 loop: CASSPDANTEAFF. For the CDR3, the DNA is TGTGCCAGCTCACCCGATGCGAACACTGAAGCTTTCTTT.

This clonotype was seen a handful of times. The chain combines TRBV6-5 with TRBJ1-5; D unresolved. Germline values: CDR1 MNHEY, CDR2 SVGAGI. V was shortened by 0 bases and J by 7 bases, with 4 bases between the two germline ends. The CDR3 is 12 residues long. CDR3 sequence: CASSYSGQPQHF. The CDR3 nucleotides read TGTGCCAGCAGTTACTCAGGCCAGCCCCAGCATTTT.

This clonotype came up many times. The V gene is TRBV5-4, the J gene TRBJ2-2; D possibly corresponds to TRBD1 (6 bases). The ends were cut back, 3 bases at V and 4 bases at J, with 10 bases in the middle. The CDR3 loop spans 14 amino acids. Germline lookup yields CDR1 SGHNT and CDR2 YYREEE (reference sequence). The CDR3 loop reads CASSSGTPTGELFF. In DNA, the CDR3 is TGTGCCAGCAGCTCCGGGACACCCACCGGGGAGCTGTTTTTT.

V is TRBV7-9 and J is TRBJ2-2; 7 positions agree with TRBD1. The CDR3 length is 14 residues. J lost 6 bases, V lost 4 bases, and 5 bases had no gene match. Germline V gene sequence: CDR1 SEHNR, CDR2 FQNEAQ (reference sequence). The CDR3, as DNA: TGTGCCAGCAGCTCCCGACAGGGTGCCGGGGAGCTGTTTTTT. Translating it yields CASSSRQGAGELFF.

The rearrangement links TRBV20-1 to TRBJ2-7, with 7 positions matching TRBD1. CDR1 and CDR2 from the germline V gene are DFQATT and SNEGSKA (reference sequence). Trimming took 0 bases from V and 3 from J; bases not matched to a gene: 17. The CDR3 consists of 18 residues. The CDR3 here is CSARDLIGGDLRLYEQYF. In DNA form, the CDR3 reads TGCAGTGCTAGAGATCTTATAGGGGGCGACCTACGCCTCTACGAGCAGTACTTC.

The gene calls are TRBV7-2 and TRBJ1-6; D ambiguous. Germline lookup yields CDR1 SGHTA and CDR2 FQGNSA. Deletions cut 3 bases from V and 6 bases from J, with 15 bases between. This CDR3 is built from 16 residues. CDR3 amino acids: CASSLGFTVINSPLHF. CDR3 coding DNA: TGTGCCAGCAGCTTGGGCTTTACAGTGATTAATTCACCCCTCCACTTT.

The gene calls are TRBV6-5 and TRBJ1-5; 9 bases match TRBD1. Germline V lookup: CDR1 MNHEY, CDR2 SVGAGI. This CDR3 comprises 15 residues. The ends lost 0 bases at V and 4 bases at J; junction bases unmatched: 1. Here the CDR3 DNA reads TGTGCCAGCAGTTACTCCGGACAGGGGAATCAGCCCCAGCATTTT. Translation gives CASSYSGQGNQPQHF.